Presented here are 25 T cell receptor beta chains from one specimen sequenced in a study of tumor and adjacent non-tumor tissue in lung cancer. This sample's RNA came from whole unsorted tissue. A modified ARM-PCR protocol with three rounds of nested PCR amplified TCRbeta. TCRdb itself ran the multiplex PCR reads through MiXCR, one entry per CDR3 protein. The sample records around 120,000 distinct CDR3 sequences, roughly 64% being singletons. Sequenced: lung tumor tissue. The receptor source for this set is a man under 40 with non-small cell lung cancer.

In the case of this clonotype: One base away lies a much larger clone, so this may be a sequencing read error. The J gene is TRBJ2-7, the V gene TRBV29-1; D ambiguous. CDR1 SQVTM and CDR2 ANQGSEA come from the germline V gene. This CDR3 is 12 amino acids long. Here the CDR3 reads CSANYISYKQYF. The CDR3, as DNA: TGCAGCGCCAACTACATCTCCTACAAGCAGTACTTC.

About this clonotype itself: One end of the junction varies from germline; a read error may be responsible. The J gene is TRBJ2-5, the V gene TRBV11-1; D is unresolved. Germline CDR1 SGHAT, CDR2 FQDESV (reference sequence). This CDR3 contains 14 residues. The CDR3 is CASSAHTCQETQYF. The CDR3 bases are TGTGCCAGCAGTGCCCACACGTGCCAAGAGACGCAGTACTTC. Drawing the rest from reference TRBV11-1 and TRBJ2-5, the complete variable domain is EAEVAQSPRYKITEKSQAVAFWCDPISGHATLYWYRQILGQGPELLVQFQDESVVDDSQLPKDRFSAERLKGVDSTLKIQPAELGDSAMYLCASSAHTCQETQYFGPGTRLLVL.

With respect to this clonotype: Being one base from a much bigger clone, this may be a read error. CDR3 DNA sequence: TGTGCCAGCAATTACAGGGAGGCGGCAGATACGCAGTATTTT. Protein: CASNYREAADTQYF. The rearrangement joins TRBV6-5 to TRBJ2-3, with D tentatively TRBD1 or TRBD2 (6 bases each). CDR3 length: 14 amino acids. Germline CDR1 reads MNHEY; CDR2 reads SVGAGI.

This clonotype was picked up one time. A read error may produce the germline difference seen at one junction end. The V gene is TRBV4-1, the J gene TRBJ2-1; D tentatively fits TRBD1 or TRBD2 (5 bases each). Germline assignment: CDR1 MGHRA and CDR2 YSYEKL. The CDR3 covers 15 residues. The CDR3 nucleotides read TGCGCCTGCAGCCAGACAGAGGGCGACTACAATGAACAGTTCTTC. This gives the protein CACSQTEGDYNEQFF.

This clonotype was observed a handful of times. This rearrangement joins TRBV20-1 to TRBJ1-1, with D unclear. The CDR3 contains 13 residues. Trimming took 1 base from V and 13 from J, leaving 19 bases between them. Germline V gene sequence: CDR1 DFQATT, CDR2 SNEGSKA (reference sequence). CDR3 DNA: TGCAGTGCTAGAGTGGTAGGCATAGGAGACGATTTCTTT. This codes for CSARVVGIGDDFF.

As for this clonotype: At one end, the junction sequence differs from germline, possibly due to a read error. The chain combines TRBV6-2 or TRBV6-3 with TRBJ2-7; D uncertain. The germline gives CDR1 MNHEY, CDR2 SVGEGT. This CDR3 region has 16 residues. CDR3 bases: TGTGCCAGCAGTTACTCGAGTTTCACCCTACACTACCAGCAGTACTTC. Protein sequence: CASSYSSFTLHYQQYF.

In the case of this clonotype: Compared with germline, one end of the junction differs, possibly owing to a read error. V and J are TRBV29-1 and TRBJ1-2; D is undetermined. The CDR3 is made up of 15 amino acids. The germline gives CDR1 SQVTM, CDR2 ANQGSEA. The CDR3 loop is CGVEDWADLNYDYTF. DNA of the CDR3: TGCGGCGTCGAAGATTGGGCGGACCTTAACTATGACTACACCTTC.

This clonotype was observed a handful of times. A single base separates this from a much larger clone, so it may be a read error. This rearrangement joins TRBV4-2 to TRBJ2-2; tentative D call: TRBD1 (6 bases). The V end lost 7 bases, the J end lost 1 base, and 13 bases lay between the germline ends. This CDR3 spans 15 amino acids. CDR1 is LGHNA, CDR2 YNFKEQ, per germline. The CDR3 loop is CASISEGQNTGELFF. The CDR3 nucleotides read TGTGCCAGCATATCAGAGGGACAGAACACCGGGGAGCTGTTTTTT.

A few counts support this clonotype. Since a much larger clone is just one base distant, this may be a read error. V gene TRBV6-1 combines with J gene TRBJ1-2, with unresolved D. In germline, CDR1 is MNHNS, CDR2 SASEGT. V lost 7 bases and J lost 2, with 17 bases in between. The CDR3 runs to 15 residues. CDR3 in amino acids: CASTERATKNYGYTF. In nucleotides, the CDR3 is TGTGCCAGCACTGAGCGTGCGACAAAGAACTATGGCTACACCTTC.

For this clonotype: A single base separates this from a much larger clone, so it may be a read error. The chain uses TRBV20-1 and TRBJ2-7; D may be TRBD1 or TRBD2 (5 bases each). The CDR3 runs to 15 residues. Germline lookup yields CDR1 DFQATT and CDR2 SNEGSKA (reference sequence). The ends were cut back, 1 base at V and 2 bases at J, with 15 bases in the middle. The CDR3 loop is CSARGGNGAPYEQYF. In DNA, the CDR3 is TGCAGTGCTAGAGGGGGGAACGGGGCCCCCTACGAGCAGTACTTC.

Of note for this clonotype: One junction end disagrees with the germline gene, perhaps due to a read error. V gene TRBV11-3 combines with J gene TRBJ2-1; 14 nucleotides align to TRBD2. The CDR3 is 15 residues long. Germline V gives CDR1 SGHNT, CDR2 YENEEA. DNA of the CDR3: TGTGCTAGCAGCTACGGGACTAGCGGGAGCGATGGGCAGTTCTTC. This encodes CASSYGTSGSDGQFF.

This clonotype was picked up many times. The chain recombines TRBV12-3 or TRBV12-4 with TRBJ1-3; no clear D gene. Trimming cost V 3 bases and J 7 bases, with 13 bases left between them. This CDR3 comprises 14 residues. The CDR3 sequence: CASSFGRKENTIYF. The DNA of the CDR3 is TGTGCCAGCAGTTTTGGCAGGAAAGAGAACACCATATATTTT.

This sequence joins TRBV11-2 and TRBJ2-7, with D uncertain. Trimming took off 6 bases at V and 0 bases at J, with 12 bases between the two ends. The germline CDR1 and CDR2 sequences are SGHAT and FQNNGV. This CDR3 is built from 14 residues. In DNA, the CDR3 is TGTGCCAGCAGAAGTGGGGTGAGCTCCTACGAGCAGTACTTC. Translating it yields CASRSGVSSYEQYF.

Details on this clonotype: A much larger clone lies one base from this, so it may be a read error. In DNA, the CDR3 is TGTGCCAGCAGCTTCCGGGGGACTTGTGGTGAGCAGTACTTC. Its protein product is CASSFRGTCGEQYF. The chain joins TRBV5-6 to TRBJ2-7, with D tentatively TRBD2 (6 bases). The germline gives CDR1 SGHDT, CDR2 YYEEEE. V lost 2 bases, J lost 7 bases, and 16 bases lay in between. The CDR3 runs to 14 residues.

Turning to this clonotype: At one of its ends the junction is not consistent with the germline gene, which may arise from a read error. The chain has TRBV18 and TRBJ1-1; weak D call: TRBD1 (5 bases). CDR1 and CDR2 from the germline V gene are KGHSH and LQKENI. This CDR3 contains 15 residues. CDR3 in amino acids: CASSLRDSRNTEALF. CDR3 nucleotide sequence: TGTGCCAGCTCACTCCGGGACTCCAGAAACACTGAAGCTCTCTTT. Supplemented by reference TRBV18 and TRBJ1-1, the full variable domain reads NAGVMQNPRHLVRRRGQEARLRCSPMKGHSHVYWYRQLPEEGLKFMVYLQKENIIDESGMPKERFSAEFPKEGPSILRIQQVVRGDSAAYFCASSLRDSRNTEALFGQGTRLTVV.

This clonotype was seen only a few times. The rearrangement links TRBV10-3 to TRBJ2-1; perhaps TRBD1 as D (6 bases). CDR3 length equals 17 residues. Trimming stripped 0 bases from V and 2 bases from J, with 14 bases between. Germline-derived CDR1 and CDR2 are ENHRY and SYGVKD. The CDR3 DNA sequence: TGTGCCATCAGTGAGTCGAGTCCACAGGGTGCCTACAATGAGCAGTTCTTC. Translated, it gives CAISESSPQGAYNEQFF.

This clonotype was observed many times. The chain uses TRBV5-6 and TRBJ2-7; D gene uncertain. The V gene's germline CDR1 is SGHDT and CDR2 YYEEEE. There are 13 residues in the CDR3. V was cut by 4 bases and J by 8 bases, with 16 bases left in between. The CDR3: CASSPGLPLQQYF. The CDR3 region has the DNA TGTGCCAGCAGCCCTGGGCTTCCTCTGCAGCAGTACTTC.

This clonotype was counted only a few times. The V call is TRBV28, the J call TRBJ2-5; maybe TRBD1 (6 bases). Looked up from germline, CDR1 is MDHEN and CDR2 is SYDVKM. The germline V and J ends were trimmed by 3 bases and 5 bases, with 10 bases remaining between them. The CDR3 sequence is 13 residues long. The CDR3 DNA sequence: TGTGCCAGCAGTTTCGTTCAGGGGGAGACCCAGTACTTC. Protein sequence: CASSFVQGETQYF. Full variable domain (missing parts from reference TRBV28 and TRBJ2-5): DVKVTQSSRYLVKRTGEKVFLECVQDMDHENMFWYRQDPGLGLRLIYFSYDVKMKEKGDIPEGYSVSREKKERFSLILESASTNQTSMYLCASSFVQGETQYFGPGTRLLVL.

This sequence joins TRBV5-4 and TRBJ1-4, with no clear D. The CDR3 is 15 amino acids. The germline gives CDR1 SGHNT, CDR2 YYREEE (reference sequence). The V end lost 5 bases, the J end lost 7 bases, and 18 bases lay between the germline ends. CDR3 protein: CASRPDPGSGEKLFF. DNA for the CDR3: TGTGCCAGCAGGCCTGACCCAGGCAGCGGTGAAAAACTGTTTTTT.

Details on this clonotype: A much larger clone sits a single nucleotide away, making a read error possible. The chain is built from TRBV12-3 or TRBV12-4 and TRBJ2-1; 7 bases fit TRBD1. The CDR3 contains 16 residues. The V gene end was trimmed by 6 bases and the J gene end by 7 bases; junction bases not matched to a gene: 15. CDR3 residues: CASSTGTDRKRNEQFF. CDR3 in DNA: TGTGCCAGCAGCACTGGGACAGATCGTAAAAGGAATGAGCAGTTCTTC.

With regard to this clonotype: At one of its ends the junction is not consistent with the germline gene, which may arise from a read error. V gene TRBV6-1 combines with J gene TRBJ1-1; tentative D call: TRBD1 (5 bases). The CDR3 is 15 residues long. Germline lookup yields CDR1 MNHNS and CDR2 SASEGT. This chain's CDR3 is CASNLGFGGNTEACF. The CDR3 DNA sequence: TGTGCCAGCAACCTTGGGTTCGGGGGGAACACTGAAGCTTGCTTT.

This clonotype is a singleton in its sample. The rearrangement joins TRBV6-1 to TRBJ2-3; 11 bases agree with TRBD2. Germline-derived CDR1 and CDR2 are MNHNS and SASEGT. The junction had 11 bases not matched to a gene; V was cut back by 2 bases and J by 13 bases. The CDR3 has 15 residues. The CDR3 coding sequence is TGTGCCAGCAGTGAACTAGCGGGAGGCACAGATACCAAGTATTTT. This gives the protein CASSELAGGTDTKYF.

This clonotype came up a few times. CDR3 coding DNA: TGTGCCACCAGTGATCCCGGGACATCCACAGATACGCAGTATTTT. Its translation is CATSDPGTSTDTQYF. V is TRBV24-1 and J is TRBJ2-3; D possibly corresponds to TRBD1 (6 bases). In germline, CDR1 is KGHDR, CDR2 SFDVKD. Trimming removed 3 bases at V and 2 bases at J, with 11 bases between. The CDR3 sequence is 15 residues long.

This clonotype appeared a single time. A read error may explain this, as a much larger clone is one base away. V is TRBV6-2 or TRBV6-3 and J is TRBJ2-5; the D gene is possibly TRBD1 (7 bases). Trimming shortened V by 7 bases and J by 7 bases, and 22 bases separated the two germline ends. The germline V gene has CDR1 MNHEY and CDR2 SVGEGT. CDR3 length: 15 residues. CDR3 in DNA: TGTGCCAGCACCTCCGGGCAGGGGGGTTCCGCGACCCAGTACTTC. It specifies CASTSGQGGSATQYF.

This clonotype was counted a single time. At one boundary the junction diverges from the germline segment, which might be a read error. The chain carries TRBV29-1 and TRBJ1-1; 7 bases are a match to TRBD1. The CDR3 totals 15 residues. The germline V gene has CDR1 SQVTM and CDR2 ANQGSEA. CDR3 loop: CSVEVSTGVRGAALF. The CDR3, as DNA: TGTAGCGTTGAAGTATCTACCGGGGTCAGGGGGGCAGCTCTCTTT. Full variable domain (missing parts from reference TRBV29-1 and TRBJ1-1): SAVISQKPSRDICQRGTSLTIQCQVDSQVTMMFWYRQQPGQSLTLIATANQGSEATYESGFVIDKFPISRPNLTFSTLTVSNMSPEDSSIYLCSVEVSTGVRGAALFGQGTRLTVV.